These 19 T cell receptor beta chains originate from one sample sequenced in a study of response to subunit inactivated influenza vaccine. TCRdb reanalysed the RT-PCR reads using MiXCR and keeps one entry per CDR3 protein. The sample has 710,000 or so distinct CDR3 sequences; about a sixth are singletons. The sequenced sample was PBMCs from blood, obtained about 13 days after vaccination. The receptors were sampled from a man aged 45 to 65 who received an inactivated influenza vaccine.

The chain employs TRBV12-3 or TRBV12-4 and TRBJ2-1; possible D gene TRBD2, 5 bases. Trimming cost V 8 bases and J 2 bases, with 13 bases left between them. The CDR3 covers 14 residues. The CDR3: CASAPSPAYNEQFF. CDR3 nucleotide sequence: TGTGCCAGCGCTCCTAGCCCTGCCTACAATGAGCAGTTCTTC.

This chain joins TRBV15 and TRBJ1-1; the D gene is possibly TRBD1 (5 bases). Per the germline V gene, CDR1 is LNHNV and CDR2 is YYDKDF (reference sequence). With 3 bases removed from V and 4 bases from J, the gap between germline ends came to 9 bases. The CDR3 has 13 amino acids. In nucleotides, the CDR3 is TGTGCCACCAGCAGGGGGGAGGGCACTGAAGCTTTCTTT. Amino acids: CATSRGEGTEAFF.

This clonotype has a handful of counts. V and J are TRBV7-2 and TRBJ1-3, with TRBD1 identical over 7 bases. J lost 2 bases, V lost 5 bases, and 6 bases had no gene match. The CDR3 covers 15 residues. CDR1 and CDR2 from the germline V gene are SGHTA and FQGNSA. The CDR3 reads CASSLTGVTGNTIYF. CDR3 DNA sequence: TGTGCCAGCAGCCTTACAGGGGTAACTGGAAACACCATATATTTT.

V is TRBV7-2 and J is TRBJ2-7, with D perhaps matching TRBD2 (5 bases). CDR1 SGHTA and CDR2 FQGNSA come from the germline V gene. This CDR3 has 14 residues. V lost 3 bases, J lost 1 base, and 10 bases lay in between. CDR3 protein: CASSFTGKSYEQYF. The CDR3 nucleotides are TGTGCCAGCAGCTTTACCGGGAAGTCCTACGAGCAGTACTTC.

This clonotype was seen only a few times. The chain combines TRBV28 with TRBJ1-2; TRBD1 agrees at 8 bases. This CDR3 is 15 amino acids long. Trimming at V came to 4 bases and at J to 6 bases, leaving 10 bases not matched to a gene. CDR1 MDHEN and CDR2 SYDVKM come from the germline V gene. The CDR3 is CASSSGQGHWDGYTF. CDR3 bases: TGTGCCAGCAGTTCAGGACAGGGCCACTGGGATGGCTACACCTTC.

In its sample, this clonotype was seen a few times. The chain uses TRBV28 and TRBJ2-2; D might be TRBD1 (6 bases). Looked up from germline, CDR1 is MDHEN and CDR2 is SYDVKM. V dropped 5 bases and J dropped 7 bases, with 17 bases sitting between them. CDR3 length: 15 amino acids. This CDR3 is CASSLTQRGFGELFF. CDR3 sequence (DNA): TGTGCCAGCAGTCTAACACAGAGGGGGTTCGGGGAGCTGTTTTTT.

This clonotype was observed a few times. V gene TRBV24-1 combines with J gene TRBJ2-3; 9 nucleotides line up with TRBD1. The germline V gene has CDR1 KGHDR and CDR2 SFDVKD. The V segment lost 2 bases and the J segment 4 bases; nucleotides outside the gene matches: 6. The CDR3 length is 16 residues. The CDR3 DNA is TGTGCCACCAGTGATTCGTGGACAGGGGTTGCAGATACGCAGTATTTT. This codes for CATSDSWTGVADTQYF.

This clonotype was counted between two and nine times. The chain carries TRBV10-1 and TRBJ2-7; D possibly corresponds to TRBD1 (6 bases). Germline CDR1 and CDR2: WNHNN and SYGVQD (reference sequence). V lost 6 bases, J lost 2 bases, and 11 bases lay in between. The CDR3 spans 13 residues. CDR3 amino acids: CASSRGWTYEQYF. CDR3 DNA: TGCGCCAGCAGCAGGGGTTGGACCTACGAGCAGTACTTC.

This clonotype was detected only a few times. V usage is TRBV7-9 and J usage is TRBJ2-3; 7 bases are a match to TRBD2. From germline, CDR1 is SEHNR and CDR2 FQNEAQ (reference sequence). J gave up 1 base and V 11 bases, and 0 bases lay outside the gene matches. The CDR3 runs to 11 residues. This chain's CDR3 is CAGGGTDTQYF. CDR3 nucleotide sequence: TGTGCCGGGGGGGGCACAGATACGCAGTATTTT. The complete variable domain, with remaining parts taken from reference TRBV7-9 and TRBJ2-3, reads DTGVSQNPRHKITKRGQNVTFRCDPISEHNRLYWYRQTLGQGPEFLTYFQNEAQLEKSRLLSDRFSAERPKGSFSTLEIQRTEQGDSAMYLCAGGGTDTQYFGPGTRLTVL.

The V and J genes are TRBV6-1 and TRBJ2-7; a possible D gene is TRBD2 (5 bases). The V gene's germline CDR1 is MNHNS and CDR2 SASEGT. V was shortened by 5 bases and J by 0 bases, with 11 bases between the two germline ends. This CDR3 comprises 14 residues. The CDR3 region has the DNA TGTGCCAGCAGTCGGGAAAAGGGCTCCTACGAGCAGTACTTC. It is translated as CASSREKGSYEQYF.

The genes are TRBV29-1 and TRBJ2-5; TRBD1 agrees at 9 bases. The CDR3 covers 11 residues. Germline V gene sequence: CDR1 SQVTM, CDR2 ANQGSEA. The CDR3 coding sequence is TGCAGAGTTAATTTCCGGGGACAGGGTTACTTC. Amino acid sequence: CRVNFRGQGYF.

This chain joins TRBV6-2 or TRBV6-3 and TRBJ2-5; 14 bases are a match to TRBD2. This CDR3 has 17 residues. Losses at the gene ends were 6 bases for V and 5 bases for J; bases not matched to a gene: 11. Germline V lookup: CDR1 MNHEY, CDR2 SVGEGT. CDR3 in amino acids: CASSLRIRLAGGETQYF. The DNA of the CDR3 is TGTGCCAGCAGCTTACGGATCCGACTAGCGGGAGGGGAGACCCAGTACTTC.

This clonotype was detected only a few times. This sequence joins TRBV4-2 and TRBJ2-3, with D tentatively TRBD2 (7 bases). Trimming shortened V by 5 bases and J by 3 bases, and 15 bases separated the two germline ends. Germline-derived CDR1 and CDR2 are LGHNA and YNFKEQ. The CDR3 has 15 amino acids. CDR3 nucleotide sequence: TGTGCCAGCAGCAAGAGGAGCGGGACAACAGATACGCAGTATTTT. Amino acid sequence: CASSKRSGTTDTQYF.

Many counts were recorded for this clonotype. The V call is TRBV12-3 or TRBV12-4, the J call TRBJ1-2; D is unresolved. The V and J ends lost 3 bases and 5 bases respectively, with 4 bases between them. The CDR3 is 11 residues long. CDR3 sequence (DNA): TGTGCCAGCAGTTTTGGGTATGGCTACACCTTC. It yields the protein CASSFGYGYTF.

The gene calls are TRBV5-5 and TRBJ2-6; no clear D. Germline CDR1 and CDR2: SGHKS and YYEKEE (reference sequence). V was shortened by 1 base and J by 8 bases, with 16 bases between the two germline ends. The CDR3 length is 16 residues. For the CDR3, the DNA is TGTGCCAGCAGCTTGCCAGAAACTCTGGGGTCCAACGTCCTGACTTTC. Its translation is CASSLPETLGSNVLTF.

The CDR3 region has the DNA TGTGCCAGCAGCTTAGCGCTGTACACAGATACGCAGTATTTT. Translated, it gives CASSLALYTDTQYF. V and J are TRBV7-9 and TRBJ2-3; no reliable D call. Germline CDR1 SEHNR, CDR2 FQNEAQ (reference sequence). CDR3 length: 14 residues. V lost 0 bases and J 2 bases, leaving 6 bases between the germline ends.

V usage is TRBV11-3 and J usage is TRBJ2-2, with D hard to call. The CDR3 sequence is 14 residues long. The V gene lost 5 bases and the J gene lost 1 base, with 8 bases spanning the gap. Germline V gene lookup returns CDR1 SGHNT and CDR2 YENEEA. The CDR3 spells CASSTQKNTGELFF. In DNA, the CDR3 is TGTGCCAGCAGCACACAGAAGAACACCGGGGAGCTGTTTTTT.

This clonotype was picked up a small number of times. The chain has TRBV6-2 or TRBV6-3 and TRBJ2-5; no reliable D call. The CDR3 contains 11 residues. Germline CDR1 and CDR2: MNHEY and SVGEGT. The V end was cut by 2 bases, the J end by 7 bases, with 5 bases between. CDR3 nucleotide sequence: TGTGCCAGCAGTTACCGACGGACCCAGTACTTC. Translating it yields CASSYRRTQYF.

There are a few counts of this clonotype. This chain links TRBV20-1 with TRBJ1-1; D is possibly TRBD1 (6 bases). V was shortened by 3 bases and J by 2 bases, with 13 bases between the two germline ends. CDR3 length: 14 residues. Looked up from germline, CDR1 is DFQATT and CDR2 is SNEGSKA (reference sequence). The CDR3 region is CSASRGDINTEAFF. CDR3 coding DNA: TGCAGTGCTAGTCGTGGGGACATAAACACTGAAGCTTTCTTT.